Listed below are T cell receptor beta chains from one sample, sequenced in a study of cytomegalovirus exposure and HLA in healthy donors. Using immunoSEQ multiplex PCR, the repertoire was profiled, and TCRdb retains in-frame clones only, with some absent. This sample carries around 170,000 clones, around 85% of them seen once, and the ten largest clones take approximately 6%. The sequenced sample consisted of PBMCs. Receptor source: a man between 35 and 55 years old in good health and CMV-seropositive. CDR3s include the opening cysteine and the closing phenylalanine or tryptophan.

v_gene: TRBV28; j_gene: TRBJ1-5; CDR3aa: CASSFPHSNQPQHF
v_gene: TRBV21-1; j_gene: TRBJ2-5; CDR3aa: CASSPPGLAGGQETQYF
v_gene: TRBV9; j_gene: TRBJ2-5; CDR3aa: CASSAKAGGLGETQYF
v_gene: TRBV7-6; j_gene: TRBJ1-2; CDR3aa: CASSYRDSYGYTF
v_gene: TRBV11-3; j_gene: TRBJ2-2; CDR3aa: CASSLGPRSGTGELFF
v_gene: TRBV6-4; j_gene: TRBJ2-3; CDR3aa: CASRRTGATDTQYF
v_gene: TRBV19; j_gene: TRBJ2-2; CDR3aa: CASSIDPWTGRGGELFF
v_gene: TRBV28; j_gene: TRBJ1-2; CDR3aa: CASREGNYGYTF
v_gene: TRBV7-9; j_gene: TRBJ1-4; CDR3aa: CASSARQGAVEKLFF
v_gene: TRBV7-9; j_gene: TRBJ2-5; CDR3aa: CASSPTGLETQYF
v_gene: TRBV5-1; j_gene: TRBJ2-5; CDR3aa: CASRDRAQETQYF
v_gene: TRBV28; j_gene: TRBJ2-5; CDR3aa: CASGPGGLETQYF
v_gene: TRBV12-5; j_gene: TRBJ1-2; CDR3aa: CASGLDTGVYTF
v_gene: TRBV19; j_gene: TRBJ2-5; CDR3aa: CASSTLLAGLKTQYF
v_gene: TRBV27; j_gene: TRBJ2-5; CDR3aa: CASSPTGRQETQYF
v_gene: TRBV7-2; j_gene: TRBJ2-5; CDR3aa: CASSLVKGAPKETQYF
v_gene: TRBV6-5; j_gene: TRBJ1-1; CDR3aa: CASSPTGVEAFF
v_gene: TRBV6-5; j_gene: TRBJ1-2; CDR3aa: CASSYSAGGGPGYTF
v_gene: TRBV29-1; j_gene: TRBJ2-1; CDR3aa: CSVGPRVRANEQFF
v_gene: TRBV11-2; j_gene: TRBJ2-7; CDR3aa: CASSLDFYEQYF
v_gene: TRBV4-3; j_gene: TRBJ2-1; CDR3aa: CASSQESSGGRYYEQFF
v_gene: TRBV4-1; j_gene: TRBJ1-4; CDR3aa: CASSQDTGNNEKLFF
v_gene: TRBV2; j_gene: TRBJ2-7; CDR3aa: CASRGQGAGEQYF
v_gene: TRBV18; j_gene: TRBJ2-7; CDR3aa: CASSPQGDEQYF